A single T cell receptor (beta chain) is shown here with its context. The antigen is unknown. This sample was taken from a study of identical twins. CDR1 LGHDT and CDR2 YNNKEL come from the germline V gene (reference sequence). CDR3 size: 13 residues. V lost 1 base, J lost 6 bases, and 7 bases lay in between. Study-level results: In drawing conclusions, the study used cross-sectional statistical analysis and did not follow the same donors. Within beta out-of-frame sequences, the excess sharing observed between twins was weaker. Insertions ran lower in abundant cord blood beta clonotypes, though not in memory repertoires.

It was template switching that added a universal primer site, and there were unique molecular identifiers on the cDNA. TCRdb fed the 5' RACE reads into MiXCR, producing one record per CDR3 protein. Counted here are 200,000 to 250,000 distinct CDR3 sequences, about 10% occurring once; the ten biggest clones make up about 9%. This chain uses TRBV3-1 with TRBJ2-1, with D uncertain. Specimen: memory T cells sorted from blood. The sequence derives from a man aged 45-65 years in good health. The CDR3 region is CASSQGQVNEQFF. The CDR3 DNA sequence: TGTGCCAGCAGCCAAGGTCAGGTCAATGAGCAGTTCTTC.